Listed here are 18 T cell receptor beta chains from one sample, sequenced in a study of blood T cell repertoires in COVID-19. Here immunoSEQ multiplex PCR was the method, and the copy in TCRdb shows in-frame clones only, minus some. The sample has under 60,000 clones, 75% to 95% seen once. The specimen was peripheral blood. The receptors shown here come from a man in his fifties or sixties with active COVID-19.

The rearrangement uses TRBV19 and TRBJ2-1; possibly TRBD1 for D (5 bases). The CDR3 loop spans 15 amino acids. Per the germline V gene, CDR1 is LNHDA and CDR2 is SQIVND (reference sequence). V was shortened by 5 bases and J by 0 bases, with 11 bases between the two germline ends. CDR3 sequence: CASSQGQSSYNEQFF. The CDR3 DNA follows: TGTGCCAGTAGTCAGGGTCAAAGCTCCTACAATGAGCAGTTCTTC.

In its sample, this clone was seen once. J is TRBJ2-5 and V is TRBV6-1, with a weak D call TRBD2 (5 bases). The germline V gene encodes CDR1 MNHNS and CDR2 SASEGT. The V gene lost 2 bases and the J gene lost 1 base, with 11 bases spanning the gap. This CDR3 is built from 15 residues. CDR3 residues: CASSELATTQETQYF. The CDR3 DNA reads TGTGCCAGCAGTGAATTGGCGACTACCCAAGAGACCCAGTACTTC.

The J gene is TRBJ2-5, the V gene TRBV5-5, with TRBD1 as a possible D gene (5 bases). The CDR3 spans 13 residues. V lost 4 bases to trimming and J lost 7 bases, with 14 bases between them. CDR1 SGHKS and CDR2 YYEKEE come from the germline V gene (reference sequence). The chain's CDR3 is CASSQQGGGTQYF. The CDR3 bases are TGTGCCAGCAGCCAGCAGGGTGGTGGGACCCAGTACTTC. Full variable domain (rest looked up from reference TRBV5-5 and TRBJ2-5): DAGVTQSPTHLIKTRGQQVTLRCSPISGHKSVSWYQQVLGQGPQFIFQYYEKEERGRGNFPDRFSARQFPNYSSELNVNALLLGDSALYLCASSQQGGGTQYFGPGTRLLVL.

This chain connects TRBV2 to TRBJ1-5; D possibly corresponds to TRBD1 (5 bases). Germline-derived CDR1 and CDR2 are SNHLY and FYNNEI. CDR3 length: 12 amino acids. V lost 6 bases to trimming and J lost 6 bases, with 9 bases between them. The CDR3 protein is CASSTGGQPQHF. In DNA, the CDR3 is TGTGCCAGCAGCACGGGGGGTCAGCCCCAGCATTTT.

This sequence joins TRBV5-4 and TRBJ2-3, with D tentatively TRBD1 (5 bases). In germline, CDR1 is SGHNT, CDR2 YYREEE (reference sequence). The CDR3 extends over 16 amino acids. V lost 4 bases and J lost 6, with 21 bases in between. This CDR3 is CASSPIRLQELDTQYF. The CDR3 nucleotides are TGTGCCAGCAGCCCCATACGCCTACAGGAGTTGGATACGCAGTATTTT.

The V gene is TRBV5-1, the J gene TRBJ1-4; D is perhaps TRBD1 (5 bases). CDR1 and CDR2 from the germline V gene are SGHRS and YFSETQ. Trimming cost V 6 bases and J 5 bases, with 20 bases left between them. CDR3 size: 16 residues. For the CDR3, the DNA is TGCGCCAGCACTCCGGGTGGCCGTTCAGGGAATGAAAAACTGTTTTTT. Residues: CASTPGGRSGNEKLFF.

Only one count was recorded for this clone. The chain joins TRBV6-2 or TRBV6-3 to TRBJ2-7; D not resolved. Germline CDR1 MNHEY, CDR2 SVGEGT. The CDR3 runs to 12 residues. Trimming removed 4 bases from V and 3 bases from J, with 7 bases in between. The CDR3 spells CASSSSYYEQYF. Here the CDR3 DNA reads TGTGCCAGCAGTTCTAGTTACTACGAGCAGTACTTC.

The V gene is TRBV19, the J gene TRBJ1-2, with 7 bases fitting TRBD1. CDR1 and CDR2 (germline): LNHDA, SQIVND (reference sequence). V lost 5 bases, J lost 4 bases, and 4 bases stayed unmatched. The CDR3 covers 13 residues. CDR3 region: CASSFRGAYGYTF. The CDR3 DNA follows: TGTGCCAGTAGTTTCAGGGGGGCCTATGGCTACACCTTC.

Comment on this clone: One end of the junction varies from germline; a read error may be responsible. CDR3 bases: TGCAGTGCTAAAAACACAGGGTCGACTTTC. It is translated as CSAKNTGSTF. The chain couples TRBV20-1 to TRBJ1-2, with D maybe TRBD1 (6 bases). Germline values: CDR1 DFQATT, CDR2 SNEGSKA (reference sequence). This CDR3 has 10 residues.

V and J are TRBV12-5 and TRBJ2-1, with 11 bases aligning to TRBD2. This CDR3 has 18 amino acids. V lost 1 base to trimming and J lost 4 bases; unmatched junction nucleotides: 9. Germline loops: CDR1 LGHNT, CDR2 FRNRAP. The DNA of the CDR3 is TGTGCTAGTGGTTTGGGGCTAGCGGGAGGTGTATCGTACAATGAGCAGTTCTTC. This codes for CASGLGLAGGVSYNEQFF. Filled out from reference TRBV12-5 and TRBJ2-1, the complete variable domain reads DARVTQTPRHKVTEMGQEVTMRCQPILGHNTVFWYRQTMMQGLELLAYFRNRAPLDDSGMPKDRFSAEMPDATLATLKIQPSEPRDSAVYFCASGLGLAGGVSYNEQFFGPGTRLTVL.

The chain recombines TRBV5-1 with TRBJ2-7, with 9 nucleotides matching TRBD1. The CDR3 runs to 12 residues. Germline V gene data show CDR1 as SGHRS and CDR2 as YFSETQ. Germline trimming cut 7 bases from V and 4 bases from J; bases unmatched to any gene: 3. The CDR3, as DNA: TGCGCCAGCGGGGACAGGGCGTACGAGCAGTACTTC. Translation: CASGDRAYEQYF.

The CDR3 DNA reads TGTGCCAGCAGCCAATTCTCGGGATTGTACTCCGCTCGCGGCACCGGGGAGCTGTTTTTT. Protein: CASSQFSGLYSARGTGELFF. The V call is TRBV14, the J call TRBJ2-2; maybe TRBD2 (5 bases). This CDR3 spans 20 amino acids. V lost 2 bases to trimming and J lost 4 bases, with 26 bases between them. Germline values: CDR1 SGHDN, CDR2 FVKESK. Based on the CDR3 plus reference TRBV14 and TRBJ2-2, the full variable domain is EAGVTQFPSHSVIEKGQTVTLRCDPISGHDNLYWYRRVMGKEIKFLLHFVKESKQDESGMPNNRFLAERTGGTYSTLKVQPAELEDSGVYFCASSQFSGLYSARGTGELFFGEGSRLTVL.

The V call is TRBV24-1, the J call TRBJ2-1, with 10 bases that match TRBD1. This CDR3 contains 12 residues. Losses at the gene ends were 4 bases for V and 14 bases for J; bases not matched to a gene: 4. Looked up from germline, CDR1 is KGHDR and CDR2 is SFDVKD. The DNA for the CDR3 is TGTGCCACCAGTGACGCGGGACAGGGGAAGTTCTTC. Translation gives CATSDAGQGKFF.

The chain recombines TRBV27 with TRBJ1-1; D might be TRBD1 (6 bases). The CDR3 is 15 amino acids. Germline V gene sequence: CDR1 MNHEY, CDR2 SMNVEV (reference sequence). V shed 4 bases and J shed 5 bases, with 17 bases lying between them. The CDR3, as DNA: TGTGCCAGCAGTTCCCTAAAGGGGGGGCAGACTGAAGCTTTCTTT. Residues: CASSSLKGGQTEAFF.

J is TRBJ2-5 and V is TRBV28; 7 nucleotides line up with TRBD1. Germline CDR1 is MDHEN and CDR2 is SYDVKM. This CDR3 region has 13 residues. Trimming cost V 7 bases and J 2 bases; bases outside gene matches: 4. CDR3 bases: TGTGCCAGCAACCGGGACAGACAAGAGACCCAGTACTTC. It translates to CASNRDRQETQYF.

The gene calls are TRBV7-8 and TRBJ2-2; tentative D call: TRBD1 (8 bases). The CDR3 spans 16 residues. From germline, CDR1 is SGHVS and CDR2 FQNEAQ. V was pared by 7 bases and J by 0 bases, with 15 bases between. The CDR3 region has the DNA TGTGCCAGCATCCTACAGGGGGGGCCGAACACCGGGGAGCTGTTTTTT. Translation: CASILQGGPNTGELFF.

This clone was picked up one time. V gene TRBV29-1 combines with J gene TRBJ1-2, with TRBD1 matching 7 bases. The germline V gene has CDR1 SQVTM and CDR2 ANQGSEA. After removal of 5 bases from V and 0 bases from J, the junction contained 15 bases not matched to a gene. The CDR3 runs 17 residues. CDR3 residues: CSVPPLEGQAANYGYTF. The DNA of the CDR3 is TGCAGCGTTCCCCCACTTGAAGGACAGGCAGCTAACTATGGCTACACCTTC.

This chain joins TRBV7-9 and TRBJ2-1; 7 bases are a match to TRBD2. V lost 5 bases and J lost 4; bases outside the gene matches: 11. CDR1 and CDR2 from the germline V gene are SEHNR and FQNEAQ (reference sequence). CDR3 length: 16 amino acids. CDR3 residues: CASSLLRGGPYNEQFF. DNA of the CDR3: TGTGCCAGCAGCCTCCTGAGGGGAGGGCCATACAATGAGCAGTTCTTC.